The 22 T cell receptor beta chains given below trace back to one sample, sequenced in a study of OX40 agonist ivuxolimab in advanced cancers. Measured with immunoSEQ multiplex PCR; TCRdb has only the in-frame clones, and not every one. The data contain some 85,000 clones, roughly 90% of them seen just once; the ten biggest clones take up about 0.28%. The material sequenced was CD4+ or CD8+ T cells sorted from blood, taken in a trial of the OX40 agonist ivuxolimab. The source of these receptors is an adult with an advanced solid tumor such as melanoma, head and neck, liver or kidney cancer.

The CDR3 DNA sequence: TGCGCCAGCAGCCCCGAGAGGGGGCTGAACACTGAAGCTTTCTTT. Amino acid sequence: CASSPERGLNTEAFF. V gene TRBV4-1 combines with J gene TRBJ1-1; 7 bases are shared with TRBD1. J was trimmed by 0 bases and V by 4 bases; bases with no gene match: 5. CDR3 length: 15 residues. In germline, CDR1 is MGHRA, CDR2 YSYEKL.

The chain has TRBV10-3 and TRBJ1-5; no reliable D call. Trimming took 3 bases from V and 6 from J, leaving 18 bases between them. The length of the CDR3 is 16 residues. The germline V gene encodes CDR1 ENHRY and CDR2 SYGVKD. CDR3 residues: CAISDPGLGFGQPQHF. The CDR3 bases are TGTGCCATCAGTGACCCGGGCCTAGGGTTCGGTCAGCCCCAGCATTTT.

This clone was detected only a few times. V gene TRBV9 combines with J gene TRBJ2-5, with TRBD1 matching 12 bases. The CDR3 is 16 residues long. V was clipped by 4 bases and J by 1 base; unmatched bases: 5. Germline V lookup: CDR1 SGDLS, CDR2 YYNGEE. CDR3 coding DNA: TGTGCCAGCAGCCCCCGGGACAGGGGGCTCCAAGAGACCCAGTACTTC. As protein: CASSPRDRGLQETQYF.

The rearrangement uses TRBV25-1 and TRBJ1-6; possible D gene TRBD1, 5 bases. Trimming stripped 0 bases from V and 9 bases from J, with 15 bases between. From germline, CDR1 is MGHDK and CDR2 SYGVNS. This CDR3 has 16 amino acids. The CDR3 is CASSEYRVNQGSPLHF. CDR3 nucleotides: TGTGCCAGCAGTGAATATAGGGTCAACCAGGGTTCACCCCTCCACTTT. The complete variable domain, with remaining parts taken from reference TRBV25-1 and TRBJ1-6, reads EADIYQTPRYLVIGTGKKITLECSQTMGHDKMYWYQQDPGMELHLIHYSYGVNSTEKGDLSSESTVSRIRTEHFPLTLESARPSHTSQYLCASSEYRVNQGSPLHFGNGTRLTVT.

The chain links TRBV5-1 to TRBJ1-1; possibly TRBD1 for D (5 bases). V lost 6 bases and J lost 1, with 16 bases in between. CDR1 and CDR2 (germline): SGHRS, YFSETQ. The CDR3 has 15 residues. CDR3 coding DNA: TGCGCCAGCAAAACCGGGGGTCGAGGGAACACTGAAGCTTTCTTT. Amino acid sequence: CASKTGGRGNTEAFF. Full variable domain (rest looked up from reference TRBV5-1 and TRBJ1-1): KAGVTQTPRYLIKTRGQQVTLSCSPISGHRSVSWYQQTPGQGLQFLFEYFSETQRNKGNFPGRFSGRQFSNSRSEMNVSTLELGDSALYLCASKTGGRGNTEAFFGQGTRLTVV.

The chain is built from TRBV19 and TRBJ1-2; 10 nucleotides match TRBD1. The CDR3 is made up of 16 amino acids. CDR1 and CDR2 from the germline V gene are LNHDA and SQIVND (reference sequence). Trimming removed 5 bases from V and 5 bases from J; junction bases left unmatched: 11. The CDR3 spells CASSQGQGRREYGYTF. In DNA, the CDR3 is TGTGCCAGTAGTCAGGGACAGGGGCGAAGAGAGTATGGCTACACCTTC.

The chain combines TRBV5-4 with TRBJ1-2, with TRBD1 matching 8 bases. The V gene's germline CDR1 is SGHNT and CDR2 YYREEE (reference sequence). CDR3 length: 17 amino acids. V lost 0 bases, J lost 0 bases, and 7 bases stayed unmatched. The CDR3: CASSLGQGAGTNYGYTF. In DNA form, the CDR3 reads TGTGCCAGCAGCTTGGGGCAGGGGGCCGGAACTAACTATGGCTACACCTTC. Filled out from reference TRBV5-4 and TRBJ1-2, the complete variable domain reads ETGVTQSPTHLIKTRGQQVTLRCSSQSGHNTVSWYQQALGQGPQFIFQYYREEENGRGNFPPRFSGLQFPNYSSELNVNALELDDSALYLCASSLGQGAGTNYGYTFGSGTRLTVV.

J is TRBJ1-5 and V is TRBV18, with TRBD1 matching 11 bases. Germline values: CDR1 KGHSH, CDR2 LQKENI. This CDR3 comprises 15 residues. V lost 5 bases to trimming and J lost 7 bases; unmatched junction nucleotides: 7. The CDR3 coding sequence is TGTGCCAGCTCAGCGGACAGGGGGCTGGGGCAGCCCCAGCATTTT. This encodes CASSADRGLGQPQHF.

The rearrangement links TRBV11-2 to TRBJ2-7, with a weak D call TRBD2 (6 bases). V dropped 1 base and J dropped 5 bases, with 12 bases sitting between them. Germline V gene lookup returns CDR1 SGHAT and CDR2 FQNNGV. The CDR3 is 14 amino acids. CDR3 DNA sequence: TGTGCCAGCAGCTTAGTCCGCGGGGCCGACGAGCAGTACTTC. Protein: CASSLVRGADEQYF.

The gene calls are TRBV4-3 and TRBJ2-5, with D hard to call. The V end lost 1 base, the J end lost 8 bases, and 20 bases lay between the germline ends. The CDR3 covers 16 residues. The germline V gene has CDR1 LGHNA and CDR2 YSLEER. The CDR3 DNA follows: TGCGCCAGCAGCCAAGGGAAGACTTCAGGTTTAAGCACCCAGTACTTC. As protein: CASSQGKTSGLSTQYF.

This clone was observed a single time. The rearrangement joins TRBV6-4 to TRBJ1-6, with a weak D call TRBD1 (5 bases). The CDR3 spans 14 residues. Trimming took off 3 bases at V and 4 bases at J, with 7 bases between the two ends. From germline, CDR1 is MRHNA and CDR2 SNTAGT. This CDR3 is CASSEDRYNSPLHF. The CDR3 DNA reads as TGTGCCAGCAGTGAAGACAGATATAATTCACCCCTCCACTTT.

This clone was seen just once. This chain links TRBV6-1 with TRBJ2-7, with TRBD1 matching 8 bases. The germline V gene encodes CDR1 MNHNS and CDR2 SASEGT. With 5 bases clipped from V and 6 bases from J, the junction kept 12 bases outside the gene matches. The CDR3 runs 15 residues. The CDR3 loop is CASSSKTGASGEQYF. CDR3 sequence (DNA): TGTGCCAGCAGTTCAAAGACAGGGGCCTCCGGCGAGCAGTACTTC.

The rearrangement uses TRBV28 and TRBJ2-7; perhaps D is TRBD1 or TRBD2 (5 bases each). The CDR3 runs 15 residues. V gave up 6 bases and J gave up 0 bases, with 15 bases separating them. CDR1 MDHEN and CDR2 SYDVKM come from the germline V gene. The CDR3 DNA sequence: TGTGCCAGCAGCCCACCCCGGGGCAGCTCCTACGAGCAGTACTTC. Encoded protein: CASSPPRGSSYEQYF.

This clone was recorded once. The chain employs TRBV7-2 and TRBJ1-3; TRBD1 matches 7 bases. The CDR3 contains 16 residues. Trimming removed 5 bases from V and 3 bases from J; junction bases left unmatched: 10. Germline V CDR1 and CDR2: SGHTA, FQGNSA. The CDR3 here is CASSLNSQGYGNTIYF. CDR3 sequence (DNA): TGTGCCAGCAGCCTTAACTCACAGGGGTATGGAAACACCATATATTTT.

This rearrangement joins TRBV14 to TRBJ1-1, with 7 bases that match TRBD1. J lost 5 bases, V lost 6 bases, and 9 bases had no gene match. Germline V gives CDR1 SGHDN, CDR2 FVKESK. The CDR3 is made up of 14 amino acids. The CDR3 nucleotides read TGTGCCAGCAGTCTGCAGGGGGAATGGACTGAAGCTTTCTTT. Translation: CASSLQGEWTEAFF.

This clone occurred once. This chain connects TRBV9 to TRBJ2-5; 7 bases fit TRBD1. The CDR3 has 16 amino acids. Unmatched junction bases numbered 14, after V lost 4 bases and J lost 5 bases. Germline CDR1 SGDLS, CDR2 YYNGEE. CDR3 nucleotides: TGTGCCAGCAGCCCCCACAGACAGGGAAAGGGGGAGACCCAGTACTTC. It translates to CASSPHRQGKGETQYF.

The chain carries TRBV19 and TRBJ1-1, with a possible D match to TRBD1 (5 bases). CDR3 length equals 14 residues. Trimming took off 0 bases at V and 5 bases at J, with 10 bases between the two ends. CDR1 and CDR2 from the germline V gene are LNHDA and SQIVND (reference sequence). The CDR3 spells CASSIDMGGTEAFF. The CDR3, as DNA: TGTGCCAGTAGTATAGATATGGGGGGGACTGAAGCTTTCTTT.

V gene TRBV19 combines with J gene TRBJ2-7, with a weak D call TRBD2 (6 bases). This CDR3 spans 14 amino acids. Trimming stripped 5 bases from V and 2 bases from J, with 13 bases between. Germline CDR1 LNHDA, CDR2 SQIVND (reference sequence). CDR3 sequence reads: CASSDSGYAYEQYF. The CDR3 nucleotides are TGTGCCAGTAGTGATAGCGGATATGCCTACGAGCAGTACTTC.

This clone appeared a single time. The chain links TRBV7-2 to TRBJ1-5; D is unclear. Germline lookup yields CDR1 SGHTA and CDR2 FQGNSA. The V end lost 5 bases, the J end lost 0 bases, and 11 bases lay between the germline ends. The CDR3 consists of 15 residues. The CDR3 DNA sequence: TGTGCCAGCAGCCACGAACTCCTTAGCAATCAGCCCCAGCATTTT. Translating it yields CASSHELLSNQPQHF.

V is TRBV6-1 and J is TRBJ2-6, with 12 bases lining up with TRBD1. V shed 4 bases and J 4 bases; nucleotides not matched to a gene: 8. The CDR3 extends over 18 amino acids. CDR1 is MNHNS and CDR2 is SASEGT in the germline V gene. The CDR3 here is CASSVPGQGAGGANVLTF. The CDR3 nucleotides read TGTGCCAGCAGTGTACCGGGACAGGGGGCGGGGGGGGCCAACGTCCTGACTTTC.

The chain has TRBV14 and TRBJ2-1; D may be TRBD2 (6 bases). CDR3 size: 15 residues. CDR1 is SGHDN, CDR2 FVKESK, per germline. The ends were cut back, 0 bases at V and 6 bases at J, with 12 bases in the middle. The CDR3 nucleotides read TGTGCCAGCAGCCAAGAACTAGCAGTACGCAATGAGCAGTTCTTC. Translation: CASSQELAVRNEQFF.

The gene calls are TRBV5-1 and TRBJ1-1, with TRBD1 as a possible D gene (5 bases). The CDR3 extends over 14 amino acids. CDR1 is SGHRS and CDR2 is YFSETQ in the germline V gene. Trimming shortened V by 4 bases and J by 1 base, and 11 bases separated the two germline ends. Here the CDR3 reads CASSQGHRNTEAFF. The CDR3 DNA follows: TGCGCCAGCAGCCAAGGACACCGGAACACTGAAGCTTTCTTT.